Listed here are 30 T cell receptor beta chains from one sample, sequenced in a study of blood T cell repertoires in COVID-19. The table came from immunoSEQ multiplex PCR; TCRdb's copy has only in-frame clones and leaves some out. The profile shows around 260,000 clones, approximately 86% of them singletons. Sequencing was done on a sample of peripheral blood. The receptors stem from a man aged 30 to 39 with active or convalescent COVID-19.

The chain carries TRBV12-3 or TRBV12-4 and TRBJ1-6; D remains ambiguous. V was clipped by 3 bases and J by 10 bases, with 7 bases between them. CDR3 length: 12 residues. The CDR3 spells CASSFGKSPLHF. The CDR3 DNA is TGTGCCAGCAGTTTCGGGAAGTCACCCCTCCACTTT.

The chain uses TRBV6-5 and TRBJ2-7, with D unclear. This CDR3 comprises 12 residues. Germline V lookup: CDR1 MNHEY, CDR2 SVGAGI. Trimming stripped 11 bases from V and 6 bases from J, with 17 bases between. CDR3 residues: CASTERLREQYF. Written as DNA, the CDR3 is TGTGCCTCTACGGAGCGCCTGCGCGAGCAGTACTTC.

This clone has just a few counts. This chain uses TRBV21-1 with TRBJ1-5; the table's D call TRBD1 went unverified against the DNA. TRBV21-1 is labeled a pseudogene. This CDR3 spans 15 amino acids. CDR3 sequence: CASSIPQGAGQPQHF. CDR3 nucleotide sequence: TGTGCCAGCAGCATACCACAGGGGGCAGGGCAGCCCCAGCATTTT.

This clone has only a few counts. The V call is TRBV6-5, the J call TRBJ2-5; D is unclear. V shed 3 bases and J shed 3 bases, with 14 bases lying between them. This CDR3 has 15 amino acids. Germline V lookup: CDR1 MNHEY, CDR2 SVGAGI. CDR3 in DNA: TGTGCCAGCAGTTATCGGTACAGAGCAGAAGAGACCCAGTACTTC. Translating it yields CASSYRYRAEETQYF.

This rearrangement joins TRBV12-3 or TRBV12-4 to TRBJ1-1; no reliable D call. This CDR3 comprises 13 residues. Deletions cut 5 bases from V and 5 bases from J, with 12 bases between. The DNA of the CDR3 is TGTGCCAGCAGTACCTCGGGGTATACTGAAGCTTTCTTT. It codes for CASSTSGYTEAFF.

The chain uses TRBV6-4 and TRBJ2-1, with D uncertain. Trimming cost V 0 bases and J 0 bases, with 9 bases left between them. CDR3 length: 16 residues. In germline, CDR1 is MRHNA, CDR2 SNTAGT. CDR3 sequence reads: CASSDSSSSSYNEQFF. The CDR3 DNA reads TGTGCCAGCAGTGACTCGTCATCCAGCTCCTACAATGAGCAGTTCTTC.

The chain links TRBV6-1 to TRBJ2-2; D gene uncertain. V lost 3 bases to trimming and J lost 4 bases, with 9 bases between them. The CDR3 has 14 residues. Germline loops: CDR1 MNHNS, CDR2 SASEGT. CDR3 amino acids: CASSELASTGELFF. In DNA, the CDR3 is TGTGCCAGCAGTGAGTTGGCTAGCACCGGGGAGCTGTTTTTT.

This clone was observed a single time. CDR3 loop: CASSQIRGWTTEAFF. DNA for the CDR3: TGTGCCAGCAGCCAGATCAGGGGATGGACCACTGAAGCTTTCTTT. V and J are TRBV3-1 (or the pseudogene TRBV3-2) and TRBJ1-1; a weak D match, TRBD1 (6 bases). Germline CDR1 and CDR2: LGHDT and YNNKEL (reference sequence). Trimming shortened V by 3 bases and J by 4 bases, and 15 bases separated the two germline ends. The CDR3 is 15 amino acids.

In its sample, this clone was seen a few times. CDR3 DNA: TGTGCCAGCTTTTTTAGCGGGGGGCGTTACAATGAGCAGTTCTTC. It is translated as CASFFSGGRYNEQFF. J is TRBJ2-1 and V is TRBV2; TRBD2 matches at 10 bases. V gave up 8 bases and J gave up 4 bases; unmatched junction bases: 8. CDR3 length: 15 amino acids. The germline CDR1 and CDR2 sequences are SNHLY and FYNNEI.

In its sample, this clone was seen a few times. The genes are TRBV6-4 and TRBJ1-2; 7 bases align to TRBD1. V was clipped by 6 bases and J by 3 bases; unmatched bases: 7. Germline V lookup: CDR1 MRHNA, CDR2 SNTAGT. The CDR3 is 14 amino acids. The CDR3 nucleotides read TGTGCCAGCAGAAATACAGGGGAAGACTATGGCTACACCTTC. Translated, it gives CASRNTGEDYGYTF.

The chain combines TRBV21-1 with TRBJ1-4. TRBV21-1 is given as a pseudogene. CDR3 length equals 13 residues. The CDR3 loop is CACGGGINAKLFF. CDR3 DNA: TGTGCCTGCGGGGGAGGGATCAACGCAAAACTGTTTTTT.

This clone occurred a few times. The chain uses TRBV12-3 or TRBV12-4 and TRBJ1-1; weak D call: TRBD1 (5 bases). Trimming removed 3 bases at V and 1 base at J, with 6 bases between. This CDR3 region has 13 residues. DNA of the CDR3: TGTGCCAGCAGTTTCACAGGGAACACTGAAGCTTTCTTT. Encoded protein: CASSFTGNTEAFF.

The gene calls are TRBV19 and TRBJ1-5, with a weak D call TRBD1 (6 bases). Germline CDR1 reads LNHDA; CDR2 reads SQIVND (reference sequence). The CDR3 runs 14 residues. The V end was cut by 5 bases, the J end by 6 bases, with 14 bases between. The CDR3, as DNA: TGTGCCAGTAGTCCCAACAGGGTTGGTCAGCCCCAGCATTTT. It codes for CASSPNRVGQPQHF. The entire variable domain, with the rest obtained from reference TRBV19 and TRBJ1-5, is as follows: DGGITQSPKYLFRKEGQNVTLSCEQNLNHDAMYWYRQDPGQGLRLIYYSQIVNDFQKGDIAEGYSVSREKKESFPLTVTSAQKNPTAFYLCASSPNRVGQPQHFGDGTRLSIL.

This chain connects TRBV29-1 to TRBJ1-1; D ambiguous. Trimming stripped 7 bases from V and 0 bases from J, with 9 bases between. The germline gives CDR1 SQVTM, CDR2 ANQGSEA. The CDR3 extends over 12 amino acids. In DNA, the CDR3 is TGCAGCGGGAGATTCATGAACACTGAAGCTTTCTTT. Protein product: CSGRFMNTEAFF.

This clone appeared a few times. This sequence joins TRBV12-3 or TRBV12-4 and TRBJ2-5, with 7 bases fitting TRBD1. This CDR3 contains 12 residues. Losses at the gene ends were 6 bases for V and 8 bases for J; bases not matched to a gene: 6. Written as DNA, the CDR3 is TGTGCCAGCAGCGGGGACAGACAAACCCAGTACTTC. Its protein is CASSGDRQTQYF.

The chain combines TRBV5-5 with TRBJ2-1; unclear D gene. Germline assignment: CDR1 SGHKS and CDR2 YYEKEE (reference sequence). Trimming removed 0 bases at V and 3 bases at J, with 10 bases between. The CDR3 consists of 15 residues. In nucleotides, the CDR3 is TGTGCCAGCAGCTTGGGGCAGGTACGCTACAATGAGCAGTTCTTC. Translation gives CASSLGQVRYNEQFF.

The chain has TRBV7-9 and TRBJ1-1, with TRBD1 identical over 7 bases. Per germline, CDR1 SEHNR and CDR2 FQNEAQ (reference sequence). With 5 bases clipped from V and 0 bases from J, the junction kept 6 bases outside the gene matches. The CDR3 loop spans 15 amino acids. The CDR3 nucleotides are TGTGCCAGCAGCGGGGGACAGACCATGAACACTGAAGCTTTCTTT. It encodes CASSGGQTMNTEAFF.

This chain links TRBV6-4 with TRBJ1-2; 9 bases are shared with TRBD1. Germline loops: CDR1 MRHNA, CDR2 SNTAGT. The CDR3 is made up of 15 amino acids. The junction had 7 bases not matched to a gene; V was cut back by 5 bases and J by 3 bases. The CDR3 coding sequence is TGTGCCAGCAGTCGCGACAGGGGGGGCTACTATGGCTACACCTTC. Protein sequence: CASSRDRGGYYGYTF.

This chain connects TRBV27 to TRBJ2-5, with D possibly TRBD1 on 5 matching bases. Germline V gene lookup returns CDR1 MNHEY and CDR2 SMNVEV (reference sequence). The CDR3 loop spans 14 amino acids. V was shortened by 0 bases and J by 4 bases, with 9 bases between the two germline ends. CDR3 residues: CASSLSAGIETQYF. The CDR3 nucleotides read TGTGCCAGCAGTTTATCGGCAGGGATAGAGACCCAGTACTTC.

The J gene is TRBJ2-5, the V gene TRBV5-6; 7 bases line up with TRBD2. V was pared by 1 base and J by 5 bases, with 11 bases of the junction left unmatched. Per the germline V gene, CDR1 is SGHDT and CDR2 is YYEEEE. The CDR3 is 16 residues long. This chain's CDR3 is CASSLFSGRTGETQYF. The CDR3 region has the DNA TGTGCCAGCAGCTTGTTTAGCGGGCGCACGGGGGAGACCCAGTACTTC.

V is TRBV7-2 and J is TRBJ2-2; D not resolved. Germline CDR1 and CDR2: SGHTA and FQGNSA. V was trimmed by 5 bases and J by 6 bases, leaving 13 bases between them. The CDR3 consists of 14 residues. CDR3 amino acids: CASSLPDRAGELFF. The CDR3, as DNA: TGTGCCAGCAGCCTCCCAGACCGGGCCGGGGAGCTGTTTTTT.

The V gene is TRBV6-5, the J gene TRBJ1-4; 7 bases line up with TRBD1. The CDR3 spans 15 residues. Germline lookup yields CDR1 MNHEY and CDR2 SVGAGI. V shed 4 bases, J shed 6 bases, and the junction held 8 bases outside the gene matches. The CDR3: CASSSTGLLDEKLFF. For the CDR3, the DNA is TGTGCCAGCAGTTCGACAGGGTTATTGGATGAAAAACTGTTTTTT.

The V and J genes are TRBV6-5 and TRBJ1-6; D is uncertain. The V gene lost 7 bases and the J gene lost 0 bases, with 10 bases spanning the gap. This CDR3 has 15 residues. From germline, CDR1 is MNHEY and CDR2 SVGAGI. The CDR3 protein is CASTLLSSYNSPLHF. The DNA for the CDR3 is TGTGCCAGCACTTTACTCTCCTCCTATAATTCACCCCTCCACTTT.

V is TRBV29-1 and J is TRBJ1-2, with unresolved D. Trimming shortened V by 2 bases and J by 8 bases, and 15 bases separated the two germline ends. The germline CDR1 and CDR2 sequences are SQVTM and ANQGSEA. The CDR3 totals 13 residues. As DNA, the CDR3 is TGCAGCGTTGAAAACCGGGTCGACTGGGGCTACACCTTC. Protein product: CSVENRVDWGYTF.

The chain uses TRBV5-8 and TRBJ2-3, with 9 nucleotides matching TRBD1. This CDR3 region has 16 residues. The J segment lost 3 bases and the V segment lost 4 bases, leaving 9 bases of the junction unmatched. Germline V gene data show CDR1 as SGHTS and CDR2 as YDEGEE. The CDR3 region is CASSLGTGRGTDTQYF. The CDR3 region has the DNA TGTGCCAGCAGCCTAGGGACAGGGCGAGGGACAGATACGCAGTATTTT.

The V call is TRBV5-4, the J call TRBJ2-3; 8 bases fit TRBD2. This CDR3 is built from 16 residues. The junction had 7 bases not matched to a gene; V was cut back by 4 bases and J by 0 bases. Germline values: CDR1 SGHNT, CDR2 YYREEE (reference sequence). CDR3 nucleotides: TGTGCCAGCAGCACGGGGGGGCTCGTGAGCACAGATACGCAGTATTTT. Residues: CASSTGGLVSTDTQYF.

The rearrangement uses TRBV7-2 and TRBJ1-3; D possibly corresponds to TRBD1 (6 bases). Germline loops: CDR1 SGHTA, CDR2 FQGNSA. The V end was cut by 1 base, the J end by 0 bases, with 13 bases between. The CDR3 is 17 amino acids. For the CDR3, the DNA is TGTGCCAGCAGCTTAGAAACAGGGCAGTACTCTGGAAACACCATATATTTT. It encodes CASSLETGQYSGNTIYF.

CDR3 coding DNA: TGTGCCAGCAGCTTAGTATCGGGGGCCGGGGAGCTGTTTTTT. It translates to CASSLVSGAGELFF. The chain uses TRBV7-2 and TRBJ2-2; tentative D call: TRBD2 (6 bases). There are 14 residues in the CDR3. The V gene's germline CDR1 is SGHTA and CDR2 FQGNSA. The ends were cut back, 1 base at V and 6 bases at J, with 9 bases in the middle.

This chain joins TRBV7-8 and TRBJ1-1, with unresolved D. Germline lookup yields CDR1 SGHVS and CDR2 FQNEAQ. The CDR3 is 15 residues long. With 7 bases removed from V and 1 base from J, the gap between germline ends came to 16 bases. The CDR3 bases are TGTGCCAGCACCAACGGACTCACGAAGAACACTGAAGCTTTCTTT. Protein sequence: CASTNGLTKNTEAFF.

The chain couples TRBV19 to TRBJ2-4; 11 bases agree with TRBD2. Germline trimming cut 4 bases from V and 1 base from J; bases unmatched to any gene: 6. The germline V gene has CDR1 LNHDA and CDR2 SQIVND (reference sequence). CDR3 length equals 17 residues. The CDR3 nucleotides read TGTGCCAGTAGTAACCTAGCGGGGGGTAGCGCCAAAAACATTCAGTACTTC. This gives the protein CASSNLAGGSAKNIQYF.